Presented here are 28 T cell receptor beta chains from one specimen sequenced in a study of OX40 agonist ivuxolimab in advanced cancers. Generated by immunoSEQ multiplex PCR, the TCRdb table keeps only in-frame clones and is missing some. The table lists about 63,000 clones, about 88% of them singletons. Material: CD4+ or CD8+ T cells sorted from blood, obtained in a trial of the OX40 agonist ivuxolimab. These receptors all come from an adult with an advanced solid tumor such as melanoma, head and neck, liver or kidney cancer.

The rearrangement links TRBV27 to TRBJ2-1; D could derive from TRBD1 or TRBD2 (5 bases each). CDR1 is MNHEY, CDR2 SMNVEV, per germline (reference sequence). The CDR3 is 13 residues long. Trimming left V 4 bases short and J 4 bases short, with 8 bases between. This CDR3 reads CASSWDQYNEQFF. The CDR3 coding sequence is TGTGCCAGCAGTTGGGACCAGTACAATGAGCAGTTCTTC.

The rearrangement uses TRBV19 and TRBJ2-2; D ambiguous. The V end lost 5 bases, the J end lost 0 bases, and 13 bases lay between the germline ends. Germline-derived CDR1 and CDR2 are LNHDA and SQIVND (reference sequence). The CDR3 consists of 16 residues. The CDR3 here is CASSPETEANTGELFF. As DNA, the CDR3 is TGTGCCAGTAGTCCGGAGACTGAAGCGAACACCGGGGAGCTGTTTTTT. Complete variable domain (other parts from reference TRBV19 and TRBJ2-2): DGGITQSPKYLFRKEGQNVTLSCEQNLNHDAMYWYRQDPGQGLRLIYYSQIVNDFQKGDIAEGYSVSREKKESFPLTVTSAQKNPTAFYLCASSPETEANTGELFFGEGSRLTVL.

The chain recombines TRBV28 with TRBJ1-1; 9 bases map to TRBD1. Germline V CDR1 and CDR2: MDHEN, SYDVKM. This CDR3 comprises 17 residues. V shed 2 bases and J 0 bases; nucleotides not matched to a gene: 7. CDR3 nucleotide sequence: TGTGCCAGCAGTTTACAGGGGACAGGGAGATTGAACACTGAAGCTTTCTTT. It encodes CASSLQGTGRLNTEAFF.

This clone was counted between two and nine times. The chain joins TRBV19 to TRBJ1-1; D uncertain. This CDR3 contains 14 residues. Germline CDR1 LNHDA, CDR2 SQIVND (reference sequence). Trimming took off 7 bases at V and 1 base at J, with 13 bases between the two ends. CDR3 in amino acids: CASTLIDTNTEAFF. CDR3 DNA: TGTGCCAGTACCCTCATCGACACGAACACTGAAGCTTTCTTT. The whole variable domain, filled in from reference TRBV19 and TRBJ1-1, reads DGGITQSPKYLFRKEGQNVTLSCEQNLNHDAMYWYRQDPGQGLRLIYYSQIVNDFQKGDIAEGYSVSREKKESFPLTVTSAQKNPTAFYLCASTLIDTNTEAFFGQGTRLTVV.

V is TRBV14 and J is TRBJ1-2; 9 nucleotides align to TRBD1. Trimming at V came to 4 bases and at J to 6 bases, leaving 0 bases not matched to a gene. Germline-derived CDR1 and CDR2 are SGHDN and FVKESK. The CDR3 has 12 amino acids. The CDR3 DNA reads TGTGCCAGCAGCCGACAGGGGGATGGCTACACCTTC. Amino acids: CASSRQGDGYTF.

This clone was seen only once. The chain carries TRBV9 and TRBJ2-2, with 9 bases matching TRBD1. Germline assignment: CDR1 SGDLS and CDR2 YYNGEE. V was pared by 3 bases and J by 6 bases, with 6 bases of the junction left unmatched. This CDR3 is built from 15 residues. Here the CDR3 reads CASSGGQGRAGELFF. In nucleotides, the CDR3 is TGTGCCAGCAGCGGAGGACAGGGGCGGGCCGGGGAGCTGTTTTTT. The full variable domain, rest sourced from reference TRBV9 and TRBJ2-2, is DSGVTQTPKHLITATGQRVTLRCSPRSGDLSVYWYQQSLDQGLQFLIQYYNGEERAKGNILERFSAQQFPDLHSELNLSSLELGDSALYFCASSGGQGRAGELFFGEGSRLTVL.

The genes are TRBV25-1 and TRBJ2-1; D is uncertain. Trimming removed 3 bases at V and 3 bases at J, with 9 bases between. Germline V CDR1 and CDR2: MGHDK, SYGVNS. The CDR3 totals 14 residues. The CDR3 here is CASSDSDYYNEQFF. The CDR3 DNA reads TGTGCCAGCAGTGATTCAGATTACTACAATGAGCAGTTCTTC.

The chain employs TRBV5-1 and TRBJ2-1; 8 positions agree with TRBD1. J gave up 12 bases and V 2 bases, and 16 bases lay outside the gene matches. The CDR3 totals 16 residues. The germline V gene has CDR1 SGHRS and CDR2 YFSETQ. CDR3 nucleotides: TGCGCCAGCAGCTTAAATGGTGGACAGGGAATTTTTGGGCAGTTCTTC. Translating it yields CASSLNGGQGIFGQFF.

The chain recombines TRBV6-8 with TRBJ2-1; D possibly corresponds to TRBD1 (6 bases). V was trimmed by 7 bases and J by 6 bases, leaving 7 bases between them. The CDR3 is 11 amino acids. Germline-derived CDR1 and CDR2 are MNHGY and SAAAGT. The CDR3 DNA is TGTGCCAGCATAGGGGGCAATGAGCAGTTCTTC. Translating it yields CASIGGNEQFF.

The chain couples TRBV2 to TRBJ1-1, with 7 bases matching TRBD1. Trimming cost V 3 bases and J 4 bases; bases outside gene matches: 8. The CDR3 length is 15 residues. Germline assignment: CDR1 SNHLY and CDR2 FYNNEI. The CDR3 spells CASSDGQVMATEAFF. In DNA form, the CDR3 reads TGTGCCAGCAGTGACGGACAGGTTATGGCCACTGAAGCTTTCTTT.

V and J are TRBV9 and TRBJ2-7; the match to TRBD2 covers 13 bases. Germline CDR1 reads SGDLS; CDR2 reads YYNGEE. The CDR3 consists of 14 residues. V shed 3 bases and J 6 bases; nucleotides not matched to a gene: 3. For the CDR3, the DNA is TGTGCCAGCAGCGACGGACTAGCGGGAGCCGAGCAGTACTTC. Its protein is CASSDGLAGAEQYF.

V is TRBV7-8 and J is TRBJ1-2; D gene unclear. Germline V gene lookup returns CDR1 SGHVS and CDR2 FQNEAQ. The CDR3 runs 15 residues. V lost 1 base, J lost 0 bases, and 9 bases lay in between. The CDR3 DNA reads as TGTGCCAGCAGCTTAGATCTGCTAACTAACTATGGCTACACCTTC. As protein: CASSLDLLTNYGYTF.

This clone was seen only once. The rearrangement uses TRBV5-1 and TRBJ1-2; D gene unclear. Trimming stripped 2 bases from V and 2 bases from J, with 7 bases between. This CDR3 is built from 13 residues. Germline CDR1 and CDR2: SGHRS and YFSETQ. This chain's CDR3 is CASSFTENYGYTF. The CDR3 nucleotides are TGCGCCAGCAGCTTCACAGAGAACTATGGCTACACCTTC.

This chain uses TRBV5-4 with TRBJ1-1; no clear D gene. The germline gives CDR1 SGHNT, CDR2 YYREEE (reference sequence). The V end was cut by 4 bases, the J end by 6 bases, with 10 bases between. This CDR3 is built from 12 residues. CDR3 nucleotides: TGTGCCAGCAGCCAGGACGGATCTGAAGCTTTCTTT. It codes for CASSQDGSEAFF.

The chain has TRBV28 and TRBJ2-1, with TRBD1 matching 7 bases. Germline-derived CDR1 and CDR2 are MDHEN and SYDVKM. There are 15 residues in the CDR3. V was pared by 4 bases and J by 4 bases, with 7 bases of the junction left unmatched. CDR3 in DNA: TGTGCCAGCAGTTGGACAGGCTTCGGGTACAATGAGCAGTTCTTC. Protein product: CASSWTGFGYNEQFF. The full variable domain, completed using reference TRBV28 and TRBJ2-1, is DVKVTQSSRYLVKRTGEKVFLECVQDMDHENMFWYRQDPGLGLRLIYFSYDVKMKEKGDIPEGYSVSREKKERFSLILESASTNQTSMYLCASSWTGFGYNEQFFGPGTRLTVL.

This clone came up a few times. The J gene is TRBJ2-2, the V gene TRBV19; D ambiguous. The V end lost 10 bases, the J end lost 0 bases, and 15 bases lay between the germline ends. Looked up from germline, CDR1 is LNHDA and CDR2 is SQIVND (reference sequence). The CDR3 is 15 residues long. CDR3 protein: CATYGPSSNTGELFF. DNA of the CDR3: TGTGCCACTTACGGACCGTCGTCGAACACCGGGGAGCTGTTTTTT.

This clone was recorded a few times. The CDR3 protein is CASRAGNSPLHF. The CDR3 coding sequence is TGCGCCAGCAGGGCCGGAAATTCACCCCTCCACTTT. The chain links TRBV5-1 to TRBJ1-6, with no clear D. Germline CDR1 SGHRS, CDR2 YFSETQ. Trimming took off 5 bases at V and 7 bases at J, with 7 bases between the two ends. The CDR3 length is 12 residues.

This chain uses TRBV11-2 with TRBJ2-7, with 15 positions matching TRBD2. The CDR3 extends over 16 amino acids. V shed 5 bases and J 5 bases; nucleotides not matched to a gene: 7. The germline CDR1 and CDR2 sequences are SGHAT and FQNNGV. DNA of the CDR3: TGTGCCAGCAGCAGGACTAGCGGGAGGGCCGGGGACGAGCAGTACTTC. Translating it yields CASSRTSGRAGDEQYF.

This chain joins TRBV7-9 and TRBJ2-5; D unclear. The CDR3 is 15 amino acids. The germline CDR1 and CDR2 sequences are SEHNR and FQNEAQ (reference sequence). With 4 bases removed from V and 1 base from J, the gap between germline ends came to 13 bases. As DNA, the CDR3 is TGTGCCAGCAGCTCCCCGCCAGCCCCCCAAGAGACCCAGTACTTC. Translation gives CASSSPPAPQETQYF.

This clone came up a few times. CDR3 sequence (DNA): TGTGCCAGCAGGGACAGAGGGTTTTTGGGCTACACCTTC. Residues: CASRDRGFLGYTF. This chain uses TRBV27 with TRBJ1-2, with D possibly TRBD1 on 6 matching bases. The CDR3 runs 13 residues. V was cut by 6 bases and J by 8 bases, with 16 bases left in between. Germline loops: CDR1 MNHEY, CDR2 SMNVEV (reference sequence).

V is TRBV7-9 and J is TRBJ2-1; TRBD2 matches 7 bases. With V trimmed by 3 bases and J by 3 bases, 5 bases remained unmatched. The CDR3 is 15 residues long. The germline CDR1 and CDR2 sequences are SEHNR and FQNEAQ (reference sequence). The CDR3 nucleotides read TGTGCCAGCAGCTTCGTCTCGGGAGGCTACAATGAGCAGTTCTTC. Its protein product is CASSFVSGGYNEQFF. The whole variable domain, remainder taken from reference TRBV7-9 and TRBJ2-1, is DTGVSQNPRHKITKRGQNVTFRCDPISEHNRLYWYRQTLGQGPEFLTYFQNEAQLEKSRLLSDRFSAERPKGSFSTLEIQRTEQGDSAMYLCASSFVSGGYNEQFFGPGTRLTVL.

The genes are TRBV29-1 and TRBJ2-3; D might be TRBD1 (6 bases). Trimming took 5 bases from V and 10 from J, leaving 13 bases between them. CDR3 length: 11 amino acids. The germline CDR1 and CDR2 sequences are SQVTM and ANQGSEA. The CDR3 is CSVLTGSSQYF. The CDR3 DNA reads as TGCAGCGTTCTAACAGGGAGTTCGCAGTATTTT.

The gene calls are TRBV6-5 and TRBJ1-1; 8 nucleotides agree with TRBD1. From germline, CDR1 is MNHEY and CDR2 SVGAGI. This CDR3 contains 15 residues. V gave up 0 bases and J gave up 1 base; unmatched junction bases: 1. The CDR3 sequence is CASSYSGTGNTEAFF. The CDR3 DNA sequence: TGTGCCAGCAGTTACTCCGGGACAGGGAACACTGAAGCTTTCTTT.

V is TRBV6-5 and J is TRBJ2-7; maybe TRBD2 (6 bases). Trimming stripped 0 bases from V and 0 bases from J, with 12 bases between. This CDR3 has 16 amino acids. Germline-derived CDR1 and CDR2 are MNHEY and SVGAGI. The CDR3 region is CASSYSTRTPSYEQYF. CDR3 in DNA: TGTGCCAGCAGTTACTCGACTAGGACACCCTCCTACGAGCAGTACTTC.

CDR3 bases: TGTGCCAGCAGCTTCGGGACAGGGGGCGAGCAGTACTTC. It codes for CASSFGTGGEQYF. This chain uses TRBV5-6 with TRBJ2-7; 11 bases fit TRBD1. With V trimmed by 2 bases and J by 6 bases, 1 base remained unmatched. The CDR3 length is 13 residues. The germline V gene has CDR1 SGHDT and CDR2 YYEEEE. Based on the CDR3 plus reference TRBV5-6 and TRBJ2-7, the full variable domain is DAGVTQSPTHLIKTRGQQVTLRCSPKSGHDTVSWYQQALGQGPQFIFQYYEEEERQRGNFPDRFSGHQFPNYSSELNVNALLLGDSALYLCASSFGTGGEQYFGPGTRLTVT.

CDR3 DNA sequence: TGTGCCAGCAGCGTATTCGCTTACACAGATACGCAGTATTTT. Encoded protein: CASSVFAYTDTQYF. This rearrangement joins TRBV9 to TRBJ2-3; D is unresolved. Germline values: CDR1 SGDLS, CDR2 YYNGEE. CDR3 length equals 14 residues. Trimming shortened V by 1 base and J by 2 bases, and 8 bases separated the two germline ends.

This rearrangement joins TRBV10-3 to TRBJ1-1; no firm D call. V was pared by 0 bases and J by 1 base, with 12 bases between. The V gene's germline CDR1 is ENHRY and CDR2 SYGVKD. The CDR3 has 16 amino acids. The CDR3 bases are TGTGCCATCAGTGAGTCGGCCCGTTCAGAGAACACTGAAGCTTTCTTT. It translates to CAISESARSENTEAFF.

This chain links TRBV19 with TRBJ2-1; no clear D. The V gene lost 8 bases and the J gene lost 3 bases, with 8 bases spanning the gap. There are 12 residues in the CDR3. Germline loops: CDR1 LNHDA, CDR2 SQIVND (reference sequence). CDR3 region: CASSHSYNEQFF. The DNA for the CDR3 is TGTGCCAGTTCCCACAGCTACAATGAGCAGTTCTTC.